The 22 T cell receptor beta chains given below trace back to one sample, sequenced in a study of CD8+ T cells in alopecia areata. Treatment reported: oral pan-JAK inhibitor, 5-10 mg twice daily. Investigators isolated RNA and reverse transcribed it into cDNA to act as the sequencing template. The protocol was immunoSEQ multiplex PCR, while the TCRdb copy is restricted to in-frame clones and leaves out a portion. The repertoire consists of tens of thousands of clones, with approximately 65% occurring once and the leading ten covering 20% to 25%. The sample was CD8+ T cells sorted from blood, taken at week 4, from a patient treated with tofacitinib. Receptors were obtained from a human donor with alopecia areata.

The chain joins TRBV7-9 to TRBJ2-1, with TRBD1 matching 7 bases. This CDR3 is 16 amino acids long. The trim removed 5 bases at V and 6 bases at J, leaving 13 bases unmatched. From germline, CDR1 is SEHNR and CDR2 FQNEAQ (reference sequence). Here the CDR3 reads CASSHPPGQKTNEQFF. CDR3 in DNA: TGTGCCAGCAGCCACCCACCGGGACAGAAGACCAATGAGCAGTTCTTC.

The CDR3 DNA sequence: TGCGCCAGCAGCCAAGTATTCCTTAAGGATGCAGATACGCAGTATTTT. Translated: CASSQVFLKDADTQYF. The rearrangement joins TRBV4-3 to TRBJ2-3; no definite D call. This CDR3 is 16 amino acids long. The V end lost 1 base, the J end lost 4 bases, and 15 bases lay between the germline ends. Germline V gene lookup returns CDR1 LGHNA and CDR2 YSLEER.

This clone was picked up a small number of times. As DNA, the CDR3 is TGTGCCAGCAGTTACTCGATAGGAGGATCCTACGAGCAGTACTTC. Translation: CASSYSIGGSYEQYF. The gene calls are TRBV6-5 and TRBJ2-7; possible D gene TRBD2, 5 bases. The germline V gene has CDR1 MNHEY and CDR2 SVGAGI. This CDR3 is built from 15 residues. The ends were cut back, 0 bases at V and 1 base at J, with 10 bases in the middle.

This clone occurred a few times. Here the CDR3 DNA reads TGTGCCAGCAGCGTAGGAGCGACCACTGAAGCTTTCTTT. As protein: CASSVGATTEAFF. This chain joins TRBV9 and TRBJ1-1; D is unclear. Germline CDR1 SGDLS, CDR2 YYNGEE. Between the trimmed V and J ends, which lost 0 bases and 4 bases, there was a span of 7 bases. The CDR3 sequence is 13 residues long. Combining the CDR3 with reference TRBV9 and TRBJ1-1 gives the whole variable domain DSGVTQTPKHLITATGQRVTLRCSPRSGDLSVYWYQQSLDQGLQFLIQYYNGEERAKGNILERFSAQQFPDLHSELNLSSLELGDSALYFCASSVGATTEAFFGQGTRLTVV.

The chain joins TRBV30 to TRBJ2-4; 7 positions agree with TRBD2. CDR1 and CDR2 from the germline V gene are GTSNPN and SVGIG (reference sequence). This CDR3 is built from 16 residues. V shed 0 bases, J shed 2 bases, and the junction held 7 bases outside the gene matches. The DNA for the CDR3 is TGTGCCTGGAGTGTGGGTGGCGGGGGTACCAAAAACATTCAGTACTTC. This gives the protein CAWSVGGGGTKNIQYF. The entire variable domain, with the rest obtained from reference TRBV30 and TRBJ2-4, is as follows: SQTIHQWPATLVQPVGSPLSLECTVEGTSNPNLYWYRQAAGRGLQLLFYSVGIGQISSEVPQNLSASRPQDRQFILSSKKLLLSDSGFYLCAWSVGGGGTKNIQYFGAGTRLSVL.

This clone was found a few times. This chain connects TRBV10-3 to TRBJ2-4, with 8 positions matching TRBD2. V was pared by 2 bases and J by 8 bases, with 2 bases of the junction left unmatched. Germline lookup yields CDR1 ENHRY and CDR2 SYGVKD. CDR3 size: 13 residues. CDR3 sequence (DNA): TGTGCCATCAGTGAGCGGGGGGGCGACATTCAGTACTTC. Translation gives CAISERGGDIQYF.

The chain links TRBV6-5 to TRBJ1-2, with TRBD1 identical over 8 bases. The CDR3 is 14 amino acids. Germline V CDR1 and CDR2: MNHEY, SVGAGI. V trimming: 5 bases; J trimming: 6 bases; junction bases outside the gene matches: 8. The CDR3 here is CASSPRTGRNGYTF. Here the CDR3 DNA reads TGTGCCAGCAGTCCTCGGACAGGGAGGAATGGCTACACCTTC.

This clone was observed a handful of times. The chain combines TRBV28 with TRBJ2-3; 7 positions match TRBD1. Germline assignment: CDR1 MDHEN and CDR2 SYDVKM. Losses at the gene ends were 5 bases for V and 2 bases for J; bases not matched to a gene: 7. This CDR3 spans 15 amino acids. The CDR3 loop reads CASSVPGQITDTQYF. In nucleotides, the CDR3 is TGTGCCAGCAGTGTACCGGGACAGATCACAGATACGCAGTATTTT.

This chain uses TRBV5-6 with TRBJ2-1, with 14 bases aligning to TRBD2. The V gene's germline CDR1 is SGHDT and CDR2 YYEEEE. The CDR3 consists of 18 residues. J lost 8 bases, V lost 1 base, and 11 bases had no gene match. Written as DNA, the CDR3 is TGTGCCAGCAGCTTGAGACTAGCGGGGGGGCCCGGGAGGGATGAGCAGTTCTTC. Translated: CASSLRLAGGPGRDEQFF.

The count of this clone is one. The chain carries TRBV15 and TRBJ1-5; no firm D call. In germline, CDR1 is LNHNV, CDR2 YYDKDF (reference sequence). Trimming shortened V by 0 bases and J by 0 bases, and 12 bases separated the two germline ends. This CDR3 is 17 amino acids long. In nucleotides, the CDR3 is TGTGCCACCAGCAGAGATCCGACAAAAGATAGCAATCAGCCCCAGCATTTT. It encodes CATSRDPTKDSNQPQHF.

The chain has TRBV29-1 and TRBJ2-1, with D maybe TRBD2 (6 bases). The CDR3 sequence is 13 residues long. Between the trimmed V and J ends, which lost 6 bases and 5 bases, there was a span of 14 bases. Germline lookup yields CDR1 SQVTM and CDR2 ANQGSEA. Written as DNA, the CDR3 is TGCAGCGTACCTTGGAGGGGCCACAATGAGCAGTTCTTC. Translating it yields CSVPWRGHNEQFF.

The sample holds one count of this clone. The J gene is TRBJ2-1, the V gene TRBV9, with 9 bases that match TRBD1. This CDR3 contains 16 residues. J lost 7 bases, V lost 4 bases, and 12 bases had no gene match. Germline CDR1 is SGDLS and CDR2 is YYNGEE. The CDR3 DNA reads TGTGCCAGCAGCACCCGGACAGGGGTGAGGAATAATGAGCAGTTCTTC. Residues: CASSTRTGVRNNEQFF.

The chain is built from TRBV30 and TRBJ1-5, with D unresolved. Germline V gene lookup returns CDR1 GTSNPN and CDR2 SVGIG (reference sequence). Trimming left V 2 bases short and J 0 bases short, with 5 bases between. There are 13 residues in the CDR3. The CDR3 nucleotides read TGTGCCTGGAGTCTGGATAGCAATCAGCCCCAGCATTTT. It codes for CAWSLDSNQPQHF.

V is TRBV7-9 and J is TRBJ1-4, with D possibly being TRBD1 (6 bases). V was clipped by 6 bases and J by 3 bases, with 11 bases between them. In germline, CDR1 is SEHNR, CDR2 FQNEAQ (reference sequence). The CDR3 covers 14 residues. CDR3 protein: CASSRGGANEKLFF. As DNA, the CDR3 is TGTGCCAGCAGTCGAGGGGGTGCTAATGAAAAACTGTTTTTT.

V and J are TRBV5-1 and TRBJ2-1, with TRBD2 matching over 13 bases. CDR1 SGHRS and CDR2 YFSETQ come from the germline V gene. With V trimmed by 5 bases and J by 5 bases, 1 base remained unmatched. This CDR3 comprises 14 residues. The CDR3 loop is CASRTSGGNNEQFF. The CDR3 nucleotides read TGCGCCAGCAGGACTAGCGGGGGGAACAATGAGCAGTTCTTC. The full variable domain, with the rest looked up from reference TRBV5-1 and TRBJ2-1, is KAGVTQTPRYLIKTRGQQVTLSCSPISGHRSVSWYQQTPGQGLQFLFEYFSETQRNKGNFPGRFSGRQFSNSRSEMNVSTLELGDSALYLCASRTSGGNNEQFFGPGTRLTVL.

V is TRBV7-9 and J is TRBJ2-5; unclear D gene. V shed 1 base and J shed 5 bases, with 11 bases lying between them. This CDR3 comprises 14 residues. Germline V lookup: CDR1 SEHNR, CDR2 FQNEAQ (reference sequence). CDR3 sequence (DNA): TGTGCCAGCAGCTTAGTAGTAGGATGGGAGACCCAGTACTTC. Encoded protein: CASSLVVGWETQYF.

The V gene is TRBV30, the J gene TRBJ1-1; D is unclear. Germline V gene lookup returns CDR1 GTSNPN and CDR2 SVGIG (reference sequence). V lost 3 bases, J lost 2 bases, and 7 bases lay in between. This CDR3 has 12 amino acids. The CDR3 nucleotides read TGTGCCTGGAGCGACCTCAACACTGAAGCTTTCTTT. Residues: CAWSDLNTEAFF. The entire variable domain, with the rest obtained from reference TRBV30 and TRBJ1-1, is as follows: SQTIHQWPATLVQPVGSPLSLECTVEGTSNPNLYWYRQAAGRGLQLLFYSVGIGQISSEVPQNLSASRPQDRQFILSSKKLLLSDSGFYLCAWSDLNTEAFFGQGTRLTVV.

The V and J genes are TRBV27 and TRBJ1-5; D is uncertain. With 2 bases removed from V and 6 bases from J, the gap between germline ends came to 11 bases. Per the germline V gene, CDR1 is MNHEY and CDR2 is SMNVEV (reference sequence). This CDR3 contains 14 residues. CDR3 nucleotide sequence: TGTGCCAGCAGTTTAGGAGGTGGGAGTCAGCCCCAGCATTTT. It codes for CASSLGGGSQPQHF.

V usage is TRBV30 and J usage is TRBJ2-3; the D is unclear. The V end was cut by 0 bases, the J end by 4 bases, with 5 bases between. CDR1 is GTSNPN, CDR2 SVGIG, per germline (reference sequence). The CDR3 is 12 residues long. For the CDR3, the DNA is TGTGCCTGGAGTGTAATCTCAGATACGCAGTATTTT. It specifies CAWSVISDTQYF.

The chain has TRBV6-5 and TRBJ2-2, with D perhaps being TRBD1 or TRBD2 (6 bases each). Germline CDR1 reads MNHEY; CDR2 reads SVGAGI. With 7 bases removed from V and 4 bases from J, the gap between germline ends came to 10 bases. The CDR3 is 13 amino acids. CDR3 sequence: CASIGGGTGELFF. CDR3 bases: TGTGCCAGCATTGGAGGGGGCACCGGGGAGCTGTTTTTT.

This rearrangement joins TRBV7-8 to TRBJ1-1; D is unresolved. Trimming cost V 5 bases and J 0 bases, with 4 bases left between them. Germline V gene lookup returns CDR1 SGHVS and CDR2 FQNEAQ. The CDR3 is 12 amino acids. This CDR3 reads CASSPLNTEAFF. For the CDR3, the DNA is TGTGCCAGCAGCCCCCTGAACACTGAAGCTTTCTTT. The variable domain in full, with the rest retrieved from reference TRBV7-8 and TRBJ1-1, is GAGVSQSPRYKVAKRGQDVALRCDPISGHVSLFWYQQALGQGPEFLTYFQNEAQLDKSGLPSDRFFAERPEGSVSTLKIQRTQQEDSAVYLCASSPLNTEAFFGQGTRLTVV.

CDR3 DNA: TGCGCCAGCAGCCAAGATCCGGGGCACGAGCAGTTCTTC. This gives the protein CASSQDPGHEQFF. The chain joins TRBV4-1 to TRBJ2-1; TRBD1 or TRBD2 may be the D gene (5 bases each). The CDR3 runs 13 residues. Germline values: CDR1 MGHRA, CDR2 YSYEKL. Trimming pared 0 bases from V and 10 bases from J, leaving 10 bases between.